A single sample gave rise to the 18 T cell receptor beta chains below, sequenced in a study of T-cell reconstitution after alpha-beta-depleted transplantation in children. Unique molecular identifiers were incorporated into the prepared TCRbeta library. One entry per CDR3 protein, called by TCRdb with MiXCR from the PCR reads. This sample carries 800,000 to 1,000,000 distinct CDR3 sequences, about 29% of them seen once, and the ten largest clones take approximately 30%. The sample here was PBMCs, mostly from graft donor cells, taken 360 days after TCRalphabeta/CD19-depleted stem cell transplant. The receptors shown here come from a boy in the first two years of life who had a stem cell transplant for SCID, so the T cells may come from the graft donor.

The CDR3 reads CASSYNRQTFSYEQYF. The DNA of the CDR3 is TGTGCCAGCAGTTATAACCGACAGACCTTCTCCTACGAGCAGTACTTC. V usage is TRBV6-5 and J usage is TRBJ2-7, with D possibly being TRBD1 (5 bases). The CDR3 is 16 residues long. Germline-derived CDR1 and CDR2 are MNHEY and SVGAGI. The V and J ends lost 3 bases and 0 bases respectively, with 15 bases between them.

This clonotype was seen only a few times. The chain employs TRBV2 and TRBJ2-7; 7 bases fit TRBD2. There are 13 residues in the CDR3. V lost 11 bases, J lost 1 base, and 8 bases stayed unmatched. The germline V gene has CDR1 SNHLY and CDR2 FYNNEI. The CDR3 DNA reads TGTGCCTCCCGCGGGAGTTGGTCCTACGAGCAGTACTTC. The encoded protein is CASRGSWSYEQYF.

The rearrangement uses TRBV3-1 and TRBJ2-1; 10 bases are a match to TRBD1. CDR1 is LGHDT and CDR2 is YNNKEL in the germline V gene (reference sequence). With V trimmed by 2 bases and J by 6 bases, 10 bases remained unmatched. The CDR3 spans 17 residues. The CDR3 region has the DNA TGTGCCAGCAGCCAAAGGAACCGGGACAGGGGTTCCAATGAGCAGTTCTTC. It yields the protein CASSQRNRDRGSNEQFF.

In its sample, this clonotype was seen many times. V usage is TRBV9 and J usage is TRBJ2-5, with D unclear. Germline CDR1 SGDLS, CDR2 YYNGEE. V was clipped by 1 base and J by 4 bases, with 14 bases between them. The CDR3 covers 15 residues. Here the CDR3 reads CASSVSPGSLETQYF. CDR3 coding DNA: TGTGCCAGCAGCGTATCCCCGGGCTCCTTAGAGACCCAGTACTTC.

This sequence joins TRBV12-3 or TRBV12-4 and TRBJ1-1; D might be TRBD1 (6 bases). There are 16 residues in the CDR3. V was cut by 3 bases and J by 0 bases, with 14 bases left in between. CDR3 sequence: CASSFGWTEMNTEAFF. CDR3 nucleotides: TGTGCCAGCAGTTTTGGCTGGACAGAAATGAACACTGAAGCTTTCTTT.

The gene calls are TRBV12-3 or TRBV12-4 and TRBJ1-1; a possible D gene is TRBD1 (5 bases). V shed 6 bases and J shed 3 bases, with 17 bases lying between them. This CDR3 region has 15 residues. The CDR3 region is CASRVVGRVYTEAFF. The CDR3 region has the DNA TGTGCCAGCAGGGTTGTGGGCAGGGTGTACACTGAAGCTTTCTTT.

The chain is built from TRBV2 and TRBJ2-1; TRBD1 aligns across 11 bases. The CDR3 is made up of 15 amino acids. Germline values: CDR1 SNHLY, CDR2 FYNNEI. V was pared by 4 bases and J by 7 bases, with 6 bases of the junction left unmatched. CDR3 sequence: CASSAIGQGANEQFF. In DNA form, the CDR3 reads TGTGCCAGCAGTGCCATCGGACAGGGGGCGAATGAGCAGTTCTTC.

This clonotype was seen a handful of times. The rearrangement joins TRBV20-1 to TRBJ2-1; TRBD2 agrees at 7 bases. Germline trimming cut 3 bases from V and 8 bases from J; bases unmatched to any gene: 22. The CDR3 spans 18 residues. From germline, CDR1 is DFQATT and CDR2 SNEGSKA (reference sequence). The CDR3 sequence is CSARTTTLAAKSVDEQFF. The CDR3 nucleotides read TGCAGTGCTAGGACAACCACTCTAGCGGCTAAGTCTGTTGATGAGCAGTTCTTC.

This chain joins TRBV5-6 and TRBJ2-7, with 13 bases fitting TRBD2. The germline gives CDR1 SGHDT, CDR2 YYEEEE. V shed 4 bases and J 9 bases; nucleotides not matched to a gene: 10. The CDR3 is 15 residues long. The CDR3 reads CASSQGTSGVPLQYF. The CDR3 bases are TGTGCCAGCAGCCAAGGGACTAGCGGGGTACCCCTGCAGTACTTC.

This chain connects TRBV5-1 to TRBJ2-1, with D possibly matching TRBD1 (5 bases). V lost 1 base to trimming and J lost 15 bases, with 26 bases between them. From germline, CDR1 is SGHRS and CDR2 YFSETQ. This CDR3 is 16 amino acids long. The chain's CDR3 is CASSLISSPTVGRGFF. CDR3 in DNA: TGCGCCAGCAGCTTGATATCCTCCCCCACAGTTGGAAGGGGGTTCTTC.

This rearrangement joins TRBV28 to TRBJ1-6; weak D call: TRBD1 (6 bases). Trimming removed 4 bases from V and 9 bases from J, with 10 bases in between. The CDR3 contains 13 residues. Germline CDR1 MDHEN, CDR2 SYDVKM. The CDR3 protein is CASSWRTVSPLHF. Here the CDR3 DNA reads TGTGCCAGCAGTTGGAGGACAGTTTCACCCCTCCACTTT.

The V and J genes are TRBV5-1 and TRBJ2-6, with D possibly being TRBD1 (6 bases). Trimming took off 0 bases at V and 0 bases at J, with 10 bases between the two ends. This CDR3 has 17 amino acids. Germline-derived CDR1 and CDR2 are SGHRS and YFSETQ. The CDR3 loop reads CASSLVQGSSGANVLTF. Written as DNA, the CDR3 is TGCGCCAGCAGCTTGGTACAGGGTTCCTCTGGGGCCAACGTCCTGACTTTC.

The CDR3 here is CASSLVGSGINQPQHF. DNA for the CDR3: TGTGCCAGCAGCTTGGTGGGGTCGGGGATCAATCAGCCCCAGCATTTT. The chain uses TRBV5-5 and TRBJ1-5; D not certain. In germline, CDR1 is SGHKS, CDR2 YYEKEE (reference sequence). The length of the CDR3 is 16 residues. V lost 0 bases and J lost 3, with 13 bases in between.

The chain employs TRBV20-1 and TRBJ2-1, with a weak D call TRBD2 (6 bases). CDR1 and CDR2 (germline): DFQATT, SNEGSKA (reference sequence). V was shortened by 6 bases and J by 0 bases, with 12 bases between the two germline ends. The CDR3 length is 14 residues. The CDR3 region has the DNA TGCAGTGCCCTGATGGGGGGCTCCTACAATGAGCAGTTCTTC. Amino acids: CSALMGGSYNEQFF.

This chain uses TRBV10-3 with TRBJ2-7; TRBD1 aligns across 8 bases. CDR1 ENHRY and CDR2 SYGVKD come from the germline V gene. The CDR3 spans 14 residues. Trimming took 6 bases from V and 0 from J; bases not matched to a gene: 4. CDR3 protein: CAIRRTGSSYEQYF. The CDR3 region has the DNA TGTGCCATCAGGCGGACAGGGAGCTCCTACGAGCAGTACTTC.

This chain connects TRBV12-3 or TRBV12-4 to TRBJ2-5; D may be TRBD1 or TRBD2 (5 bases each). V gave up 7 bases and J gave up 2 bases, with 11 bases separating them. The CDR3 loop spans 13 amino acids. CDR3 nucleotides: TGTGCCAGCACCCTCGAGGGGCAAGAGACCCAGTACTTC. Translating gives CASTLEGQETQYF.

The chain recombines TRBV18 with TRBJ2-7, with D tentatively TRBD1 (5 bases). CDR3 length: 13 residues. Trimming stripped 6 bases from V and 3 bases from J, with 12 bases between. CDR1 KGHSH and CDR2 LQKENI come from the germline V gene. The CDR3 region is CASSIDRLYEQYF. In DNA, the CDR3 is TGTGCCAGCTCCATTGACAGACTCTACGAGCAGTACTTC.

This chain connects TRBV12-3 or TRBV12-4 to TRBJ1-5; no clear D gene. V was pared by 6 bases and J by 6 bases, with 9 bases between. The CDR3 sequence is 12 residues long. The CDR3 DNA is TGTGCCAGCAGCCCCAAGGGTCAGCCCCAGCATTTT. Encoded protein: CASSPKGQPQHF.